This is a list of T cell receptor beta chains from one sample in a study of control samples from healthy donors and cancer patients. The assay was immunoSEQ multiplex PCR, and TCRdb's table has in-frame clones only and misses some. The sample includes more than 95,000 clones, 85% to 95% of them seen just once. Sequencing used PBMCs. These receptors all stem from a man older than 75 with head and neck cancer. CDR3s include the opening cysteine and the closing phenylalanine or tryptophan. A D gene is named only where the DNA matches it firmly. Rows may omit the clone size; those that give it use once, few, many or a size class.

clone size,J gene,V gene,D gene,CDR3 length,CDR3 DNA,CDR3 protein
-,TRBJ1-5,TRBV11-2,-,16,TGTGCCAGCAGCTTAACACCGGGAGCCCGGGAAGGGGCCCAGCATTTT,CASSLTPGAREGAQHF
once,TRBJ1-6,TRBV18,-,14,TGTGCCAGCTCACCACCGTCCAGGGCTTCACCCCTCCACTTT,CASSPPSRASPLHF
-,TRBJ2-3,TRBV30,-,16,TGTGCCTGGACTCCTAGAGGGGGTCTTGGGGTTGGTACGCAGTATTTT,CAWTPRGGLGVGTQYF
-,TRBJ1-5,TRBV21-1,-,15,TGTGCCAGCCTCACCCGGGGGGGGCGGCTTCAGCCCCAGCATTTT,CASLTRGGRLQPQHF
-,TRBJ1-1,TRBV19,-,17,TGTGCCAGTAGTATAGGGGGGACAATCCTACTGAACACTGAAGCTTTCTTT,CASSIGGTILLNTEAFF
few,TRBJ2-1,TRBV30,-,12,TGTGCCTGGTGGGCCGGGGGCCATGAGCAGTTCTTC,CAWWAGGHEQFF
-,TRBJ1-1,TRBV18,TRBD1,14,TGTGCCAGCTCACCGAATCGGCAGGGGGGTGAAGCTTTCTTT,CASSPNRQGGEAFF
-,TRBJ2-7,TRBV7-6,-,15,TGTGCCAGCAGCCCTTCAGGCAGGAGTTCCTACGAGCAGTACTTC,CASSPSGRSSYEQYF
-,TRBJ2-1,TRBV5-6,TRBD1,16,TGTGCCAGCAGCTTTACCGGGACAGGTCCCTACAATGAGCAGTTCTTC,CASSFTGTGPYNEQFF
-,TRBJ1-3,TRBV7-2,-,14,TGTGCCAGCAGCTCTTCCGCAGGCGGAAACACCATATATTTT,CASSSSAGGNTIYF
-,TRBJ2-4,TRBV7-2,-,14,TGTGCCAGCAGCTTACTTCTAGCCAAAAACATTCAGTACTTC,CASSLLLAKNIQYF
-,TRBJ2-7,TRBV6-5,-,12,TGTGCCAGCAGAGGAGGGTCCTACGAGCAGTACTTC,CASRGGSYEQYF
-,TRBJ2-3,TRBV2,TRBD2,16,TGTGCCAGCAGTGAGCTAGCGGGAATTCGCACAGATACGCAGTATTTT,CASSELAGIRTDTQYF
-,TRBJ1-6,TRBV18,-,17,TGTGCCAGCTCACCACCTAAAGCGGGCCGGAGCAATTCACCCCTCCACTTT,CASSPPKAGRSNSPLHF
-,TRBJ2-2,TRBV5-1,-,14,TGCGCCAGCAGTATACAGGGTAACACCGGGGAGCTGTTTTTT,CASSIQGNTGELFF
-,TRBJ2-7,TRBV6-5,-,15,TGTGCCAGCAGGGTTGAGTATGGCGGGACCTACGAGCAGTACTTC,CASRVEYGGTYEQYF
-,TRBJ1-6,TRBV5-5,-,16,TGTGCCAGCAGCTTGGGGCTTCAGACTTATAATTCACCCCTCCACTTT,CASSLGLQTYNSPLHF
once,TRBJ1-2,TRBV30,-,13,TGTGCCTGGAGTCGGTCGCAGTTCTATGGCTACACCTTC,CAWSRSQFYGYTF
-,TRBJ1-1,TRBV30,-,13,TGTGCCGCAGGGGTAGGCATAAACACTGAAGCTTTCTTT,CAAGVGINTEAFF
-,TRBJ1-6,TRBV30,-,13,TGTGCGGGGAGCGGGAACTATAATTCACCCCTCCACTTT,CAGSGNYNSPLHF
-,TRBJ1-4,TRBV7-2,-,12,TGTGCCAGCAGCTTAGAGGGAGTAAAACTGTTTTTT,CASSLEGVKLFF
-,TRBJ2-1,TRBV7-9,-,15,TGTGCCAGCAGCCTCCCTCTTCAGGGTAGGAATGAGCAGTTCTTC,CASSLPLQGRNEQFF
-,TRBJ1-2,TRBV5-4,TRBD1,16,TGTGCCAGCAGCTTGGGGTGGACAGGGTTCAACTATGGCTACACCTTC,CASSLGWTGFNYGYTF
-,TRBJ1-3,TRBV5-1,-,13,TGCGCCAGCAGCTTAAGGGTTGGAAACACCATATATTTT,CASSLRVGNTIYF
-,TRBJ2-7,TRBV4-3,TRBD1,15,TGCGCCAGCAGCCAAAGGACAGGGGACTCCTACGAGCAGTACTTC,CASSQRTGDSYEQYF
-,TRBJ1-1,TRBV7-9,-,15,TGTGCCAGCAGCTTATCCTCCCGTGGGTCGGGGGTATCTTTCTTT,CASSLSSRGSGVSFF
once,TRBJ2-3,TRBV19,-,13,TGTGCCAGTAGTACCCAGGGCACAGATACGCAGTATTTT,CASSTQGTDTQYF
-,TRBJ2-1,TRBV2,-,14,TGTGCCAGCAGTGAAAGGTCTAGATTAGGGGAGCAGTTCTTC,CASSERSRLGEQFF
-,TRBJ2-3,TRBV4-3,-,16,TGCGCCAGCAGCCAGGACCTAACAGGAACCACAGATACGCAGTATTTT,CASSQDLTGTTDTQYF
-,TRBJ1-6,TRBV6-6,-,15,TGTGCCAGCAGTTACGACAGCAGCTATAATTCACCCCTCCACTTT,CASSYDSSYNSPLHF
-,TRBJ1-6,TRBV30,-,14,TGTGCCTGGAGTGTAGGGGGATCCCAGGGGACCCTCCACTTT,CAWSVGGSQGTLHF
-,TRBJ2-5,TRBV5-1,-,15,TGCGCCAGCAGCTCGCTAGGGGGGGCCCAAGAGACCCAGTACTTC,CASSSLGGAQETQYF
-,TRBJ1-2,TRBV30,-,15,TGTGCCTGGAGTGTACAGTCCTCGGGGGTTAGTGGCTACACCTTC,CAWSVQSSGVSGYTF
-,TRBJ1-2,TRBV9,-,14,TGTGCCAGCAGCGTAGATCCGGGGAACTATGGCTACACCTTC,CASSVDPGNYGYTF
-,TRBJ1-1,TRBV7-9,-,11,TGTGCCAGCAGCCCGGGGCCGGCCGGGTTCTTT,CASSPGPAGFF
-,TRBJ2-1,TRBV6-5,-,15,TGTGCCAGCAGTTATTCGGGAATTGGTGTGAATGAGCAGTTCTTC,CASSYSGIGVNEQFF
-,TRBJ2-1,TRBV2,-,14,TGTGCCAGCAGTGGTCAGAAGGGGGGCGGGAGGCAGTTCTTC,CASSGQKGGGRQFF
-,TRBJ1-5,TRBV5-1,-,14,TGCGCCAGCAGCCTTGACGGGAGCAATCAGCCCCAGCATTTT,CASSLDGSNQPQHF
-,TRBJ2-2,TRBV6-5,TRBD1,15,TGTGCCAGCAGTTACGTGGGACAGGGAACCGGGGAGCTGTTTTTT,CASSYVGQGTGELFF
-,TRBJ2-5,TRBV4-3,-,18,TGCGCCAGCAGCCAAGGAAGGGTGGGGGCTGCTTGGGGAGAGACCCAGTACTTC,CASSQGRVGAAWGETQYF
few,TRBJ2-7,TRBV3-1/TRBV3-2,-,19,TGTGCCAGCAGCCAAGACCGGCCGTATCAGGTGCGGCCCTCCTACGAGCAGTACTTC,CASSQDRPYQVRPSYEQYF
-,TRBJ2-3,TRBV5-1,TRBD2,17,TGCGCCAGCAGCTCTCCTAGGCGCGGGGGTGGCACAGATACGCAGTATTTT,CASSSPRRGGGTDTQYF
-,TRBJ1-1,TRBV5-1,-,14,TGCGCCAGCAGCTTGGGCGGATTGAACACTGAAGCTTTCTTT,CASSLGGLNTEAFF
once,TRBJ2-2,TRBV7-2,-,14,TGTGCCAGCAGCTCCGGGCCGGACACCGGGGAGCTGTTTTTT,CASSSGPDTGELFF
-,TRBJ1-1,TRBV7-8,TRBD1,15,TGTGCCAGCAGATTAATACAGGGGGCAGGCACTGAAGCTTTCTTT,CASRLIQGAGTEAFF
once,TRBJ2-1,TRBV3-1/TRBV3-2,-,13,TGTGCCAGCAGCCTTTGGGGTCGGGATGAGCAGTTCTTC,CASSLWGRDEQFF
once,TRBJ2-5,TRBV18,-,12,TGTGCCAGCTCACCATCGGGGGAGACCCAGTACTTC,CASSPSGETQYF
-,TRBJ1-1,TRBV27,-,14,TGTGCCAGCAGTGACACGGGTGTGAACACTGAAGCTTTCTTT,CASSDTGVNTEAFF
-,TRBJ2-1,TRBV2,TRBD2,15,TGTGCCATTAGCTGGCGGGAGACGTCCTACAATGAGCAGTTCTTC,CAISWRETSYNEQFF
-,TRBJ2-3,TRBV19,-,15,TGTGCCAGTAGTATAGGAAGGGTTAGCACAGATACGCAGTATTTT,CASSIGRVSTDTQYF